This T cell receptor (beta chain) was sequenced during a study of beta chain features in type 1 diabetes. The wider study: Healthy donors and patients showed comparable age, gender and cell yields. Study-wide points: PCR might pick shorter templates more often, in the same way for patients and controls. There was a moderate but significant shortening of TCRB CDR3s in all four CD4+ subsets of Type 1 diabetes patients.

A note on this clone: Its antigen is unidentified.

The CDR3 length is 13 residues. V gave up 4 bases and J gave up 3 bases, with 10 bases separating them. CDR1 and CDR2 from the germline V gene are MNHEY and SVGAGI. What was sequenced were expressed TCRB transcripts, since all of the isolated RNA had been reverse transcribed. Sequencing used immunoSEQ multiplex PCR; TCRdb keeps in-frame clones, though not all of them. The table has a few hundred thousand clones, 15% seen once. The source of this sequence is a man younger than 35 with type 1 diabetes. Sequenced: naive CD4+ T cells from blood. V is TRBV6-5 and J is TRBJ2-7; TRBD2 might be the D (5 bases). The CDR3 bases are TGTGCCAGCAGTTTCGGGAACCTCTACGAGCAGTACTTC. It specifies CASSFGNLYEQYF.